This passage covers 25 T cell receptor beta chains from one sample sequenced in a study of patients and donors after allogeneic stem cell transplantation. TCRdb independently ran MiXCR on the RT-PCR reads; one entry per CDR3 protein. Here the sample spans 900,000 to 1,000,000 distinct CDR3 sequences, roughly 17% being singletons. Sequencing was done on a sample of blood, either unsorted or a sorted T cell fraction (not recorded which). These receptor sequences come from a human donor who was either an allogeneic HSCT recipient or a stem cell or donor lymphocyte infusion donor (not recorded which). It is not recorded whose cells these are; they may come from a transplant donor.

This clonotype appeared a few times. This chain connects TRBV7-2 to TRBJ2-7; no definite D call. Per germline, CDR1 SGHTA and CDR2 FQGNSA. The CDR3 runs to 14 residues. The ends were cut back, 1 base at V and 0 bases at J, with 7 bases in the middle. The CDR3 loop reads CASSLGYFSYEQYF. Here the CDR3 DNA reads TGTGCCAGCAGCTTAGGCTATTTCTCCTACGAGCAGTACTTC. The whole variable domain, filled in from reference TRBV7-2 and TRBJ2-7, reads GAGVSQSPSNKVTEKGKDVELRCDPISGHTALYWYRQSLGQGLEFLIYFQGNSAPDKSGLPSDRFSAERTGGSVSTLTIQRTQQEDSAVYLCASSLGYFSYEQYFGPGTRLTVT.

The J gene is TRBJ1-1, the V gene TRBV20-1; TRBD1 agrees at 7 bases. This CDR3 contains 15 residues. The V segment lost 5 bases and the J segment 1 base; nucleotides outside the gene matches: 10. Germline V gene sequence: CDR1 DFQATT, CDR2 SNEGSKA (reference sequence). Here the CDR3 DNA reads TGCAGTGCTCGTCGAGGGACAGCCGGGAACACTGAAGCTTTCTTT. Amino acid sequence: CSARRGTAGNTEAFF.

This sequence joins TRBV20-1 and TRBJ2-7; 9 positions match TRBD1. Germline V gene sequence: CDR1 DFQATT, CDR2 SNEGSKA (reference sequence). This CDR3 is 13 amino acids long. The V gene end was trimmed by 7 bases and the J gene end by 5 bases; junction bases not matched to a gene: 9. The CDR3: CSDTGGLRDEQYF. CDR3 in DNA: TGCAGTGATACAGGGGGCCTGCGGGACGAGCAGTACTTC.

J is TRBJ2-5 and V is TRBV6-2 or TRBV6-3; either TRBD1 or TRBD2 may fit D (5 bases each). This CDR3 spans 15 amino acids. V lost 6 bases to trimming and J lost 3 bases, with 17 bases between them. Germline-derived CDR1 and CDR2 are MNHEY and SVGEGT. CDR3 loop: CASSNGGRAKETQYF. The CDR3 nucleotides read TGTGCCAGCAGCAACGGAGGCAGGGCAAAAGAGACCCAGTACTTC.

This clonotype has more than one count but fewer than ten. The J gene is TRBJ1-1, the V gene TRBV27; D is unresolved. V was shortened by 2 bases and J by 4 bases, with 11 bases between the two germline ends. In germline, CDR1 is MNHEY, CDR2 SMNVEV (reference sequence). The length of the CDR3 is 14 residues. The CDR3 is CASSLRREGTEAFF. CDR3 DNA: TGTGCCAGCAGTTTACGAAGGGAAGGCACTGAAGCTTTCTTT.

The rearrangement joins TRBV12-5 to TRBJ2-3; D may be TRBD1 or TRBD2 (6 bases each). Trimming pared 1 base from V and 0 bases from J, leaving 14 bases between. Germline CDR1 is LGHNT and CDR2 is FRNRAP. This CDR3 spans 17 amino acids. The CDR3 DNA follows: TGTGCTAGTGGTTTGGATGAGTGGGGGGCTAGCACAGATACGCAGTATTTT. Translating gives CASGLDEWGASTDTQYF.

The chain employs TRBV6-1 and TRBJ1-1, with D uncertain. Germline V gene sequence: CDR1 MNHNS, CDR2 SASEGT. The CDR3 length is 14 residues. V was shortened by 8 bases and J by 1 base, with 14 bases between the two germline ends. The CDR3 here is CASPRRGGNTEAFF. The CDR3 region has the DNA TGTGCCAGCCCGAGGCGGGGAGGGAACACTGAAGCTTTCTTT.

This clonotype was picked up a small number of times. The chain is built from TRBV12-3 or TRBV12-4 and TRBJ2-2; a possible D gene is TRBD2 (6 bases). Trimming shortened V by 7 bases and J by 0 bases, and 9 bases separated the two germline ends. This CDR3 has 14 amino acids. CDR3 nucleotide sequence: TGTGCCAGCAAGAGGGACTCGAACACCGGGGAGCTGTTTTTT. Its translation: CASKRDSNTGELFF.

The CDR3 loop reads CSARDLAAPGAGKYGYTF. The DNA for the CDR3 is TGCAGTGCTAGAGATCTGGCCGCCCCGGGGGCAGGGAAGTATGGCTACACCTTC. The V gene is TRBV20-1, the J gene TRBJ1-2; a possible D gene is TRBD1 (6 bases). The CDR3 is 18 amino acids. Germline V gene data show CDR1 as DFQATT and CDR2 as SNEGSKA (reference sequence). V gave up 0 bases and J gave up 5 bases, with 25 bases separating them.

V is TRBV6-1 and J is TRBJ2-1, with 8 bases aligning to TRBD2. CDR1 is MNHNS, CDR2 SASEGT, per germline. The V segment lost 8 bases and the J segment 10 bases; nucleotides outside the gene matches: 10. The CDR3 spans 13 residues. CDR3 in DNA: TGTGCCAGCGGCCGGGGGGGCCAAATCGAGCAGTTCTTC. Residues: CASGRGGQIEQFF.

This clonotype was seen a handful of times. The gene calls are TRBV28 and TRBJ2-3; 8 positions agree with TRBD1. CDR3 length: 14 residues. CDR1 is MDHEN and CDR2 is SYDVKM in the germline V gene. The V and J ends lost 6 bases and 1 base, in that order; junction bases with no gene match: 3. CDR3 bases: TGTGCCAGCAGCCCCAGGGGGCGCACAGATACGCAGTATTTT. It specifies CASSPRGRTDTQYF.

The chain links TRBV15 to TRBJ2-3; D unresolved. Trimming left V 5 bases short and J 3 bases short, with 3 bases between. CDR3 length equals 11 residues. CDR1 is LNHNV, CDR2 YYDKDF, per germline (reference sequence). The CDR3 is CATSYTDTQYF. The CDR3 DNA follows: TGTGCCACCAGCTATACAGATACGCAGTATTTT.

The rearrangement uses TRBV20-1 and TRBJ2-5, with 9 bases lining up with TRBD2. V dropped 7 bases and J dropped 4; count of bases not matched to a gene: 10. CDR1 and CDR2 (germline): DFQATT, SNEGSKA (reference sequence). CDR3 length: 14 amino acids. CDR3 nucleotide sequence: TGCAGTGGCTCCCCGACTAGCGGTGGAGAGACCCAGTACTTC. Translating gives CSGSPTSGGETQYF.

The chain has TRBV3-1 and TRBJ2-7; 9 bases match TRBD1. After removal of 6 bases from V and 5 bases from J, the junction contained 14 bases not matched to a gene. In germline, CDR1 is LGHDT, CDR2 YNNKEL (reference sequence). This CDR3 is built from 16 residues. CDR3 DNA sequence: TGTGCCAGCAGTCCAAGGACCGGGACAGGGTACCACGAGCAGTACTTC. Protein sequence: CASSPRTGTGYHEQYF.

This sequence joins TRBV20-1 and TRBJ2-2; a possible D gene is TRBD2 (5 bases). The V gene's germline CDR1 is DFQATT and CDR2 SNEGSKA (reference sequence). V was trimmed by 0 bases and J by 6 bases, leaving 17 bases between them. The CDR3 spans 16 residues. CDR3 protein: CSARDLGSALSGELFF. The CDR3 coding sequence is TGCAGTGCTAGAGATCTCGGTAGCGCCCTGTCCGGGGAGCTGTTTTTT.

This clonotype came up a few times. The chain couples TRBV12-3 or TRBV12-4 to TRBJ2-3; possibly TRBD2 for D (7 bases). The ends were cut back, 2 bases at V and 4 bases at J, with 13 bases in the middle. This CDR3 is 15 amino acids long. CDR3 DNA sequence: TGTGCCAGCAGTTTAAGGGGGAGGGGCTCAGATACGCAGTATTTT. Amino acid sequence: CASSLRGRGSDTQYF.

This chain connects TRBV30 to TRBJ2-7; D unclear. CDR3 size: 11 residues. Germline CDR1 reads GTSNPN; CDR2 reads SVGIG (reference sequence). V lost 3 bases, J lost 2 bases, and 5 bases lay in between. The chain's CDR3 is CAWRKAYEQYF. DNA of the CDR3: TGTGCCTGGAGAAAGGCCTACGAGCAGTACTTC.

The sample holds a few counts of this clonotype. The genes are TRBV4-1 and TRBJ2-5, with unresolved D. The CDR3 is 14 amino acids. V lost 0 bases and J lost 3, with 8 bases in between. Germline CDR1 and CDR2: MGHRA and YSYEKL. The CDR3 sequence is CASSQEFWEETQYF. The CDR3 DNA reads TGCGCCAGCAGCCAAGAATTCTGGGAAGAGACCCAGTACTTC.

This clonotype was detected once. The chain carries TRBV20-1 and TRBJ1-3; D not resolved. Germline loops: CDR1 DFQATT, CDR2 SNEGSKA (reference sequence). The CDR3 loop spans 14 amino acids. Trimming stripped 6 bases from V and 7 bases from J, with 19 bases between. CDR3 sequence: CSAVNHPGGNTIYF. The CDR3 nucleotides are TGCAGTGCCGTTAACCACCCCGGTGGGAACACCATATATTTT.

This clonotype has only a few counts. The chain links TRBV15 to TRBJ2-7; TRBD2 matches 7 bases. Looked up from germline, CDR1 is LNHNV and CDR2 is YYDKDF (reference sequence). The J segment lost 0 bases and the V segment lost 0 bases, leaving 8 bases of the junction unmatched. This CDR3 spans 17 amino acids. The CDR3 DNA sequence: TGTGCCACCAGCAGAGATGAAAGGCGGGGGACCTCCTACGAGCAGTACTTC. Amino acid sequence: CATSRDERRGTSYEQYF.

This clonotype was picked up many times. The chain couples TRBV12-3 or TRBV12-4 to TRBJ2-3; 9 bases are a match to TRBD2. V was clipped by 5 bases and J by 3 bases; unmatched bases: 12. This CDR3 has 17 amino acids. The DNA for the CDR3 is TGTGCCAGCAGTCCACGGGGTAGCGGGAGTGGAACAGATACGCAGTATTTT. Translated: CASSPRGSGSGTDTQYF.

Many counts were recorded for this clonotype. The chain recombines TRBV12-3 or TRBV12-4 with TRBJ1-3; D is ambiguous. Trimming left V 7 bases short and J 4 bases short, with 17 bases between. The CDR3 runs 15 residues. CDR3 sequence reads: CASTRRPHPGNTIYF. The CDR3 coding sequence is TGTGCCAGCACCAGGAGACCGCACCCCGGAAACACCATATATTTT.

The chain combines TRBV19 with TRBJ2-7; D unresolved. The CDR3 loop spans 15 amino acids. Trimming shortened V by 0 bases and J by 1 base, and 10 bases separated the two germline ends. The V gene's germline CDR1 is LNHDA and CDR2 SQIVND (reference sequence). DNA of the CDR3: TGTGCCAGTAGTATAGACAGACAACCTTCCTACGAGCAGTACTTC. Translated: CASSIDRQPSYEQYF.

This clonotype has only a few counts. This chain joins TRBV4-3 and TRBJ1-2; maybe TRBD1 (5 bases). The germline V gene encodes CDR1 LGHNA and CDR2 YSLEER. The CDR3 extends over 15 amino acids. The V and J ends lost 0 bases and 4 bases respectively, with 12 bases between them. In nucleotides, the CDR3 is TGCGCCAGCAGCCAAGACTGGGGCGGGGTCTATGGCTACACCTTC. Translation: CASSQDWGGVYGYTF.

This clonotype showed up many times. The V and J genes are TRBV11-2 and TRBJ2-1; D may be TRBD2 (5 bases). The V gene's germline CDR1 is SGHAT and CDR2 FQNNGV. V gave up 1 base and J gave up 10 bases, with 8 bases separating them. The CDR3 spans 12 residues. CDR3 coding DNA: TGTGCCAGCAGCTTAGCTAGCTGGGAGCAGTTCTTC. Translated, it gives CASSLASWEQFF.